This T cell receptor (beta chain) was captured by sequencing in a study of T cell repertoires in cytomegalovirus infection. This CDR3 has 13 amino acids. Trimming cost V 8 bases and J 6 bases, with 14 bases left between them. In germline, CDR1 is MNHEY, CDR2 SMNVEV (reference sequence). MiXCR was run by TCRdb on the reads, yielding one entry per CDR3 protein. This table holds around 430,000 distinct CDR3 sequences, 42% found once. There are a few counts of this clonotype. Antigen specificity is unknown. The TCR originated in a human donor in good health (CMV status not recorded). Some clones in this sample may be carry-over from other donors' samples. The chain is built from TRBV27 and TRBJ1-5, with a possible D match to TRBD1 (5 bases). Sequencing was performed on cultured PBMCs, taken from culture after CMV antigen stimulation. The chain's CDR3 is CASAAGGGQPQHF. In nucleotides, the CDR3 is TGTGCCAGCGCCGCTGGGGGTGGTCAGCCCCAGCATTTT.